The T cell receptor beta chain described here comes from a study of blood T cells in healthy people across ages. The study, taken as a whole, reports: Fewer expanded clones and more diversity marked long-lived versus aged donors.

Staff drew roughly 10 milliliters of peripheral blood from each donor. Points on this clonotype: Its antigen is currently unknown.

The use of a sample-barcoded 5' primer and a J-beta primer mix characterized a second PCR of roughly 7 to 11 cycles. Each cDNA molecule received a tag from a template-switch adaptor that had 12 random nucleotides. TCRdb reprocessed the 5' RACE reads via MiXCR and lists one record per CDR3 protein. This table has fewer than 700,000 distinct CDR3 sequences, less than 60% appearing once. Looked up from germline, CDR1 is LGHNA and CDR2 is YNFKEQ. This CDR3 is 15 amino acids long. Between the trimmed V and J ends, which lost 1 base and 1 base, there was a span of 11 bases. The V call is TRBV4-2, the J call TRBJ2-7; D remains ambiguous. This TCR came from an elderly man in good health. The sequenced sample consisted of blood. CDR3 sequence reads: CASSQGVDASYEQYF. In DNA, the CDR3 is TGTGCCAGCAGCCAAGGAGTCGACGCATCCTACGAGCAGTACTTC.